This passage covers 10 T cell receptor beta chains from one sample sequenced in a study of cytomegalovirus exposure and HLA in healthy donors. Use of 60 Vbeta and 13 Jbeta primers characterized the PCR. Assay used: immunoSEQ multiplex PCR; TCRdb lists only in-frame clones, some missing. The repertoire holds around 92,000 clones, with more than 65% as singletons. The specimen was PBMCs. Source of these receptors: a girl aged 2-10 years in good health and CMV-seropositive.

The rearrangement joins TRBV27 to TRBJ1-1; D uncertain. V lost 0 bases and J 4 bases, leaving 6 bases between the germline ends. The CDR3 sequence is 13 residues long. Germline CDR1 and CDR2: MNHEY and SMNVEV (reference sequence). CDR3 protein: CASSLSGSTEAFF. CDR3 coding DNA: TGTGCCAGCAGTTTATCAGGGAGCACTGAAGCTTTCTTT.

CDR3 nucleotide sequence: TGTGCCAGCAGGAGCGGGAGCGCCTACAATGAGCAGTTCTTC. This sequence encodes CASRSGSAYNEQFF. The chain uses TRBV6-5 and TRBJ2-1; 8 positions agree with TRBD2. Germline V gives CDR1 MNHEY, CDR2 SVGAGI. CDR3 length: 14 residues. V was clipped by 6 bases and J by 2 bases; unmatched bases: 3.

The chain uses TRBV19 and TRBJ1-5, with D possibly being TRBD1 (6 bases). The CDR3 runs to 17 residues. Germline CDR1 is LNHDA and CDR2 is SQIVND (reference sequence). Trimming cost V 4 bases and J 6 bases, with 22 bases left between them. CDR3 amino acids: CASSTLTYRVSPQPQHF. For the CDR3, the DNA is TGTGCCAGTAGTACCCTCACCTACAGGGTTTCCCCTCAGCCCCAGCATTTT.

The CDR3 coding sequence is TGTGCCAGCAGCTCGGGCCAGGGGGTCGTGACTGAAGCTTTCTTT. It codes for CASSSGQGVVTEAFF. The V gene is TRBV13, the J gene TRBJ1-1, with TRBD1 identical over 7 bases. In germline, CDR1 is PRHDT, CDR2 FYEKMQ (reference sequence). The J segment lost 5 bases and the V segment lost 4 bases, leaving 10 bases of the junction unmatched. The CDR3 covers 15 residues.

The CDR3 here is CASSVADRWGNQPQHF. In DNA, the CDR3 is TGTGCCAGTAGTGTAGCCGACAGGTGGGGCAATCAGCCCCAGCATTTT. This chain uses TRBV19 with TRBJ1-5; D is perhaps TRBD1 (6 bases). The CDR3 is made up of 16 amino acids. Trimming cost V 5 bases and J 2 bases, with 16 bases left between them. The germline V gene encodes CDR1 LNHDA and CDR2 SQIVND (reference sequence).

The chain links TRBV7-2 to TRBJ2-5; perhaps TRBD1 as D (6 bases). CDR3 length equals 11 residues. The ends were cut back, 10 bases at V and 5 bases at J, with 11 bases in the middle. The germline CDR1 and CDR2 sequences are SGHTA and FQGNSA. The CDR3 loop is CATRRGETQYF. Written as DNA, the CDR3 is TGTGCCACCCGTAGGGGGGAGACCCAGTACTTC.

This clone was observed a handful of times. V and J are TRBV5-6 and TRBJ1-5, with 8 nucleotides matching TRBD1. Per germline, CDR1 SGHDT and CDR2 YYEEEE. Unmatched junction bases numbered 6, after V lost 0 bases and J lost 7 bases. CDR3 length equals 15 residues. Written as DNA, the CDR3 is TGTGCCAGCAGCTTGGTTTCGGCAGGGGGCCAGCCCCAGCATTTT. It yields the protein CASSLVSAGGQPQHF.

This clone has a handful of counts. The chain joins TRBV5-1 to TRBJ2-1, with D perhaps matching TRBD2 (6 bases). CDR1 SGHRS and CDR2 YFSETQ come from the germline V gene. This CDR3 is 16 amino acids long. The V and J ends lost 3 bases and 5 bases respectively, with 18 bases between them. CDR3 DNA sequence: TGCGCCAGCAGCTGGACACGGGACTCCTCTGACAATGAGCAGTTCTTC. This codes for CASSWTRDSSDNEQFF. The variable domain in full, completed from reference TRBV5-1 and TRBJ2-1, reads KAGVTQTPRYLIKTRGQQVTLSCSPISGHRSVSWYQQTPGQGLQFLFEYFSETQRNKGNFPGRFSGRQFSNSRSEMNVSTLELGDSALYLCASSWTRDSSDNEQFFGPGTRLTVL.

This clone was observed a single time. V is TRBV5-1 and J is TRBJ2-7, with D possibly being TRBD2 (6 bases). Trimming left V 0 bases short and J 3 bases short, with 13 bases between. This CDR3 is 15 amino acids long. The germline CDR1 and CDR2 sequences are SGHRS and YFSETQ. The CDR3 DNA reads as TGCGCCAGCAGCTTGGAGGTGGGGGGTTACTACGAGCAGTACTTC. Amino acids: CASSLEVGGYYEQYF.

The chain is built from TRBV28 and TRBJ2-7; 10 positions agree with TRBD2. The CDR3 is 16 residues long. Germline trimming cut 1 base from V and 6 bases from J; bases unmatched to any gene: 9. Germline loops: CDR1 MDHEN, CDR2 SYDVKM. This CDR3 is CASSLSVLAGVFEQYF. The DNA for the CDR3 is TGTGCCAGCAGTTTATCGGTGCTAGCGGGAGTTTTCGAGCAGTACTTC.